These 11 T cell receptor beta chains came from one sample sequenced in a study of tissue T cells after allogeneic stem cell transplantation. Indicated time point: mouse harvest day 7 after allogeneic transplant. Mouse grafts combined 10^7 T-cell-depleted bone marrow cells with 10^6 splenic CD5+ T cells. Sequencing used immunoSEQ multiplex PCR; TCRdb keeps in-frame clones, though not all of them. Of several thousand clones listed, around 50% were seen once; the top ten hold approximately 10%. The sample consisted of gut tissue. These receptors came from a female BALB/c mouse given C57BL/6 T cells with graft-versus-host disease after an allogeneic hematopoietic cell transplant.

This clone has only one observation. Mouse gene names apply. The read ends 1 residue before the CDR3 terminus; that terminus is restored from the germline J gene. The rearrangement uses TRBV26 and TRBJ1-1; TRBD1 might be the D (6 bases). Between the trimmed V and J ends, which lost 4 bases and 4 bases, there was a span of 10 bases. The CDR3 is 13 amino acids. Germline V gene sequence: CDR1 KGHPV, CDR2 FQNQEV (reference sequence). Incomplete CDR3 DNA: TGTGCCAGCAGTCACAGGGTGAGCACAGAAGTCTTC. Residues: CASSHRVSTEVF. The whole CDR3 protein is CASSHRVSTEVFF.

Details on this clone: The gene names given are mouse names. The read terminates 1 residue before the CDR3 end, so the remaining end is supplied by the germline J gene. This sequence joins TRBV23 and TRBJ2-7; no DNA check was done on the table's D call, TRBD2. The germline CDR1 and CDR2 sequences are KGHTA and FQNQQP. This CDR3 has 13 residues. CDR3 DNA, as far as it was read: TGCTCCAGCACCGGGACTGGGGGCTATGAACAGTAC. Amino acids: CSSTGTGGYEQY. The entire CDR3 protein reads CSSTGTGGYEQYF. Complete variable domain (other parts from reference TRBV23 and TRBJ2-7): DAAVTQKPRYLIKMKGQEAEMKCIPEKGHTAVFWYQQKQSKELKFLIYFQNQQPLDQIDMVKERFSAVCPSSSLCSLGIRTCEAEDSALYLCSSTGTGGYEQYFGPGTRLTVL.

On this clone itself: The genes and germline here are from mouse. From the germline J gene comes the end of the CDR3, since the read stops 1 residue before it. The chain uses TRBV15 and TRBJ2-4; D is possibly TRBD2 (7 bases). The CDR3 sequence is 13 residues long. The germline gives CDR1 SGHND, CDR2 FRSKSL. The V gene lost 1 base and the J gene lost 6 bases, with 8 bases spanning the gap. Incomplete CDR3 DNA: TGTGCCAGCAGTTTAGGGGGGGCTAACACCTTGTAC. Protein product: CASSLGGANTLY. The whole CDR3 reads CASSLGGANTLYF. The full variable domain, rest sourced from reference TRBV15 and TRBJ2-4, is DAGVTQTPRHEVAEKGQTIILKCEPVSGHNDLFWYRQTKIQGLELLSYFRSKSLMEDGGAFKDRFKAEMLNSSFSTLKIQPTEPKDSAVYLCASSLGGANTLYFGAGTRLSVL.

To note about this clone: The listed genes are named as in mouse. The read ends 1 residue early relative to the CDR3; the germline J gene fills the gap. This sequence joins TRBV14 and TRBJ2-7; weak D call: TRBD2 (6 bases). This CDR3 is 13 amino acids long. Germline values: CDR1 SGHDT, CDR2 FRDEAV. The germline V and J ends were trimmed by 6 bases and 0 bases, with 10 bases remaining between them. The CDR3 spells CASTTGSSYEQYF. CDR3 DNA, as far as it was read: TGTGCCAGCACAACTGGGAGCTCCTATGAACAGTAC.

About this clone: Gene names refer to mouse genes. The part of the CDR3 DNA that was read is TGTGCCAGCAGGAGGCATTCCAACGAAAGATTATTT. It yields the protein CASRRHSNERLF. The CDR3 in its entirety is CASRRHSNERLFF. This chain uses TRBV26 with TRBJ1-4, with D uncertain. The DNA ends 1 residue before the CDR3 does, and the rest of the CDR3 is filled in from the germline J gene. The length of the CDR3 is 13 residues. V shed 6 bases and J shed 1 base, with 6 bases lying between them. Germline lookup yields CDR1 KGHPV and CDR2 FQNQEV (reference sequence).

Regarding this clone: Gene names and germline refer to mouse. The read terminates 1 residue ahead of where the CDR3 ends, so the germline J gene completes it. V usage is TRBV29 and J usage is TRBJ2-5; 9 bases are shared with TRBD1. This CDR3 has 14 residues. J lost 5 bases, V lost 3 bases, and 3 bases had no gene match. Germline values: CDR1 MSHET, CDR2 SYDVDS. The sequenced part of the CDR3 DNA is TGTGCTAGCAGTTTTGGACAGGGGAGAGACACCCAGTAC. Its protein is CASSFGQGRDTQY. The entire CDR3 protein is CASSFGQGRDTQYF.

Only a few counts were recorded for this clone. Here the gene names and germline are mouse. The CDR3 end lies 1 residue beyond the end of the read and is filled in from the germline J gene. This chain uses TRBV3 with TRBJ2-1, with 14 bases lining up with TRBD2. This CDR3 has 16 amino acids. V dropped 5 bases and J dropped 7; count of bases not matched to a gene: 7. Per germline, CDR1 SNHLY and CDR2 FYNGKV (reference sequence). The DNA read from the CDR3 is TGTGCCAGCAGCATCGGGACTGGGGGGGCGCGAGCTGAGCAGTTC. Protein product: CASSIGTGGARAEQF. The CDR3 as a whole reads CASSIGTGGARAEQFF.

About this clone: The genes and germline here are from mouse. The read ends 1 residue shy of where the CDR3 ends; the end is completed using the germline J gene. The chain combines TRBV5 with TRBJ1-4; D is perhaps TRBD1 (6 bases). V shed 6 bases and J shed 0 bases, with 11 bases lying between them. The CDR3 is 15 amino acids. Germline lookup yields CDR1 LGHNA and CDR2 YNLKQL (reference sequence). CDR3 protein: CASSLGQFSNERLFF. The sequenced part of the CDR3 DNA is TGTGCCAGCAGTCTCGGACAGTTTTCCAACGAAAGATTATTT.

Points on this clone: Gene names refer to mouse genes. The DNA ends 1 residue before the CDR3 does, and the rest of the CDR3 is filled in from the germline J gene. The chain recombines TRBV4 with TRBJ2-7; 8 positions match TRBD2. The V and J ends lost 5 bases and 0 bases, in that order; junction bases with no gene match: 6. The CDR3 spans 15 residues. The germline CDR1 and CDR2 sequences are LGHDT and YNNKQL (reference sequence). Here the CDR3 reads CASSPRTGSSYEQYF. CDR3 bases read: TGTGCCAGCAGCCCCCGGACTGGGAGCTCCTATGAACAGTAC.

Worth noting for this clone: Gene names and germline match the mouse. The read halts 1 residue ahead of the CDR3 end, with the missing end drawn from the germline J gene. The genes are TRBV26 and TRBJ2-5; perhaps D is TRBD1 or TRBD2 (5 bases each). CDR1 and CDR2 from the germline V gene are KGHPV and FQNQEV (reference sequence). V dropped 1 base and J dropped 2 bases, with 7 bases sitting between them. This CDR3 region has 14 residues. CDR3 protein: CASSLFGGQDTQYF. The DNA read from the CDR3 is TGTGCCAGCAGTCTGTTCGGGGGCCAAGACACCCAGTAC.

A remark on this clone: The genes and germline here are from mouse. The read falls 1 residue short of the CDR3 end, and the missing part is taken from the germline J gene. This chain joins TRBV23 and TRBJ2-2. CDR1 is KGHTA and CDR2 is FQNQQP in the germline V gene. The CDR3 is made up of 13 amino acids. Partial CDR3 DNA: TGCTCCAGCAGACCGGGAGGCACCGGGCAGCTCTAC. Translated, it gives CSSRPGGTGQLY. The full CDR3 is CSSRPGGTGQLYF. The full variable domain, with the rest looked up from reference TRBV23 and TRBJ2-2, is DAAVTQKPRYLIKMKGQEAEMKCIPEKGHTAVFWYQQKQSKELKFLIYFQNQQPLDQIDMVKERFSAVCPSSSLCSLGIRTCEAEDSALYLCSSRPGGTGQLYFGEGSKLTVL.